The 23 T cell receptor beta chains in this list originate from one sample, sequenced in a study of blood T cells in healthy people across ages. A second PCR, run for 7 to 11 cycles, used a sample-barcoded 5' primer plus a J-beta primer mix. One entry per CDR3 protein results from TCRdb running MiXCR on the 5' RACE reads. This table has about 1.1 million distinct CDR3 sequences, 35% to 45% appearing once. The sample consisted of blood. These receptors all stem from a young man in good health.

This clonotype was counted at least ten times. V and J are TRBV29-1 and TRBJ2-5; D uncertain. The CDR3 sequence is 11 residues long. V gave up 4 bases and J gave up 3 bases, with 6 bases separating them. CDR1 and CDR2 from the germline V gene are SQVTM and ANQGSEA. As DNA, the CDR3 is TGCAGCGTTGCTGGGAAAGAGACCCAGTACTTC. Its protein is CSVAGKETQYF.

The V gene is TRBV6-5, the J gene TRBJ1-2, with TRBD1 matching over 8 bases. In germline, CDR1 is MNHEY, CDR2 SVGAGI. J lost 2 bases, V lost 6 bases, and 8 bases had no gene match. This CDR3 contains 15 residues. CDR3 amino acids: CASSKDREQNYGYTF. In DNA form, the CDR3 reads TGTGCCAGCAGCAAGGACAGGGAACAGAACTATGGCTACACCTTC.

This clonotype was counted a few times. The chain recombines TRBV12-5 with TRBJ1-2; D is ambiguous. The CDR3 spans 13 residues. The V gene lost 0 bases and the J gene lost 6 bases, with 8 bases spanning the gap. The germline V gene has CDR1 LGHNT and CDR2 FRNRAP. DNA of the CDR3: TGTGCTAGTGGTTTGGTGACGCGGCATGGCTACACCTTC. Amino acids: CASGLVTRHGYTF.

The rearrangement uses TRBV2 and TRBJ1-6; 7 nucleotides match TRBD1. This CDR3 is 16 amino acids long. CDR1 is SNHLY, CDR2 FYNNEI, per germline. Trimming removed 7 bases from V and 7 bases from J; junction bases left unmatched: 13. The CDR3 DNA reads TGTGCCAGCACCGTTGGGGTGGACAGGAACAATTCACCCCTCCACTTT. Its translation: CASTVGVDRNNSPLHF.

This clonotype was found a few times. The V gene is TRBV12-3 or TRBV12-4, the J gene TRBJ2-3; the match to TRBD1 covers 10 bases. The CDR3 contains 15 residues. The ends lost 6 bases at V and 6 bases at J; junction bases unmatched: 9. The CDR3 reads CASSFLDRGPDTQYF. The DNA of the CDR3 is TGTGCCAGCAGCTTCCTCGACAGGGGGCCGGATACGCAGTATTTT.

The chain uses TRBV15 and TRBJ2-7; D is perhaps TRBD1 (5 bases). The CDR3 runs 14 residues. Per the germline V gene, CDR1 is LNHNV and CDR2 is YYDKDF (reference sequence). The V and J ends lost 9 bases and 0 bases respectively, with 15 bases between them. In nucleotides, the CDR3 is TGTGCCACAAAGAAGGGGATCAACTCCTACGAGCAGTACTTC. It codes for CATKKGINSYEQYF.

In its sample, this clonotype was seen a few times. The J gene is TRBJ1-1, the V gene TRBV20-1; 7 bases map to TRBD1. The V gene's germline CDR1 is DFQATT and CDR2 SNEGSKA (reference sequence). V was clipped by 2 bases and J by 6 bases; unmatched bases: 12. CDR3 length: 15 residues. CDR3 sequence reads: CSARSITGEGAEAFF. In DNA, the CDR3 is TGCAGTGCTAGAAGTATTACAGGGGAGGGGGCTGAAGCTTTCTTT.

V usage is TRBV20-1 and J usage is TRBJ2-3; D unresolved. The CDR3 consists of 15 residues. Per germline, CDR1 DFQATT and CDR2 SNEGSKA (reference sequence). Trimming removed 0 bases at V and 2 bases at J, with 12 bases between. The CDR3 here is CSARDRPGLTDTQYF. CDR3 DNA: TGCAGTGCTAGAGATCGACCGGGTCTCACAGATACGCAGTATTTT.

This chain links TRBV12-3 or TRBV12-4 with TRBJ2-5, with 7 positions matching TRBD1. This CDR3 region has 15 residues. The J segment lost 4 bases and the V segment lost 1 base, leaving 6 bases of the junction unmatched. The CDR3 region is CASSLGDRKLETQYF. The CDR3 region has the DNA TGTGCCAGCAGTTTAGGGGACAGAAAGTTAGAGACCCAGTACTTC.

The table lists this clonotype with a few counts. The genes are TRBV20-1 and TRBJ2-5, with 7 positions matching TRBD2. The CDR3 contains 14 residues. Germline CDR1 DFQATT, CDR2 SNEGSKA (reference sequence). V was pared by 1 base and J by 3 bases, with 5 bases of the junction left unmatched. DNA of the CDR3: TGCAGTGCTAGAGGGGGACTAATTGAAGAGACCCAGTACTTC. It is translated as CSARGGLIEETQYF.

The chain joins TRBV10-3 to TRBJ1-2, with 7 bases matching TRBD1. CDR1 ENHRY and CDR2 SYGVKD come from the germline V gene. This CDR3 region has 15 residues. V lost 6 bases to trimming and J lost 6 bases; unmatched junction nucleotides: 13. This CDR3 is CAIRSRDSKLDGYTF. The CDR3, as DNA: TGTGCCATCAGGTCCCGGGACAGCAAACTCGATGGCTACACCTTC.

This sequence joins TRBV20-1 and TRBJ1-2; 8 bases are shared with TRBD1. Losses at the gene ends were 5 bases for V and 2 bases for J; bases not matched to a gene: 7. This CDR3 is 14 amino acids long. Germline CDR1 is DFQATT and CDR2 is SNEGSKA (reference sequence). The CDR3: CSAEDRAINYGYTF. CDR3 nucleotides: TGCAGTGCTGAGGACAGGGCAATCAACTATGGCTACACCTTC.

Points on this clonotype: It differs at one base from a far larger clone, so likely a read error. The chain recombines TRBV12-3 or TRBV12-4 with TRBJ1-1, with TRBD1 matching over 7 bases. J gave up 1 base and V 7 bases, and 6 bases lay outside the gene matches. This CDR3 comprises 14 residues. The CDR3 DNA reads as TGTGCCAGCACCTTAGGGACAGCGAACACTGAAGCTTTCTTT. Its protein is CASTLGTANTEAFF.

The V call is TRBV20-1, the J call TRBJ2-7; D may be TRBD2 (7 bases). Looked up from germline, CDR1 is DFQATT and CDR2 is SNEGSKA (reference sequence). V lost 3 bases and J 2 bases, leaving 11 bases between the germline ends. CDR3 length equals 13 residues. DNA for the CDR3: TGCAGTGCTAGTGCGGGGGCAACCTACGAGCAGTACTTC. It translates to CSASAGATYEQYF.

This clonotype was seen more than once but under ten times. The chain couples TRBV28 to TRBJ2-1; a weak D match, TRBD2 (6 bases). The germline V and J ends were trimmed by 5 bases and 4 bases, with 18 bases remaining between them. CDR1 is MDHEN and CDR2 is SYDVKM in the germline V gene. This CDR3 region has 16 residues. CDR3 in amino acids: CASSALIGRTYNEQFF. The CDR3 bases are TGTGCCAGCAGTGCCCTGATTGGGAGGACTTACAATGAGCAGTTCTTC.

The chain employs TRBV4-2 and TRBJ2-5; 7 positions match TRBD1. From germline, CDR1 is LGHNA and CDR2 YNFKEQ. This CDR3 comprises 19 residues. The junction had 17 bases not matched to a gene; V was cut back by 3 bases and J by 1 base. CDR3 DNA sequence: TGTGCCAGCAGCCACGATGACAGGGTTATGTGGGGAGTCCAAGAGACCCAGTACTTC. It specifies CASSHDDRVMWGVQETQYF.

This clonotype appeared a few times. This rearrangement joins TRBV7-3 to TRBJ1-4; TRBD1 matches at 7 bases. Germline-derived CDR1 and CDR2 are SGHTA and FQGTGA. Losses at the gene ends were 2 bases for V and 5 bases for J; bases not matched to a gene: 5. The CDR3 contains 15 residues. This CDR3 reads CASSLGHRGNEKLFF. The CDR3 region has the DNA TGTGCCAGCAGCTTAGGGCACAGGGGAAATGAAAAACTGTTTTTT.

The sample holds one count of this clonotype. The CDR3 coding sequence is TGCAGCGGTCGCGGACTAGCGGGGGCTCCAGATACGCAGTATTTT. Protein sequence: CSGRGLAGAPDTQYF. V usage is TRBV29-1 and J usage is TRBJ2-3, with 13 bases fitting TRBD2. J was trimmed by 4 bases and V by 7 bases; bases with no gene match: 8. The CDR3 runs to 15 residues. Germline values: CDR1 SQVTM, CDR2 ANQGSEA.

The chain is built from TRBV7-2 and TRBJ1-2; the match to TRBD1 covers 8 bases. CDR1 and CDR2 (germline): SGHTA, FQGNSA. The trim removed 4 bases at V and 3 bases at J, leaving 7 bases unmatched. This CDR3 contains 15 residues. This CDR3 is CASSSRTGQDYGYTF. The CDR3 region has the DNA TGTGCCAGCAGCTCACGGACAGGGCAGGACTATGGCTACACCTTC.

This clonotype was seen a few times. The gene calls are TRBV2 and TRBJ1-1, with TRBD1 matching 7 bases. V shed 6 bases, J shed 4 bases, and the junction held 5 bases outside the gene matches. The CDR3 has 13 residues. Germline V gives CDR1 SNHLY, CDR2 FYNNEI. This CDR3 reads CASSQQGSTEAFF. CDR3 sequence (DNA): TGTGCCAGCAGCCAACAGGGGAGCACTGAAGCTTTCTTT.

This clonotype was detected only a few times. This chain connects TRBV29-1 to TRBJ1-2; TRBD1 aligns across 8 bases. The CDR3 loop spans 16 amino acids. The V gene's germline CDR1 is SQVTM and CDR2 ANQGSEA. V shed 3 bases and J 2 bases; nucleotides not matched to a gene: 11. This CDR3 is CSVDGRQGKLNYGYTF. The CDR3 DNA reads as TGCAGCGTTGACGGTAGACAGGGGAAGCTCAACTATGGCTACACCTTC. Full variable domain (remainder filled in from reference TRBV29-1 and TRBJ1-2): SAVISQKPSRDICQRGTSLTIQCQVDSQVTMMFWYRQQPGQSLTLIATANQGSEATYESGFVIDKFPISRPNLTFSTLTVSNMSPEDSSIYLCSVDGRQGKLNYGYTFGSGTRLTVV.

The chain combines TRBV20-1 with TRBJ1-2, with D tentatively TRBD1 (6 bases). Germline CDR1 and CDR2: DFQATT and SNEGSKA (reference sequence). The V end was cut by 1 base, the J end by 8 bases, with 14 bases between. The CDR3 sequence is 13 residues long. CDR3 loop: CSARGGGAEGYTF. The DNA of the CDR3 is TGCAGTGCTAGAGGAGGGGGGGCGGAGGGCTACACCTTC.

This clonotype was detected only a few times. The chain links TRBV20-1 to TRBJ2-1, with D hard to call. The germline gives CDR1 DFQATT, CDR2 SNEGSKA (reference sequence). The CDR3 has 11 amino acids. CDR3 region: CGWVHPDEQFF. Here the CDR3 DNA reads TGCGGATGGGTCCACCCCGATGAGCAGTTCTTC.